The rows below give T cell receptor beta chains drawn from one sample of a study of shared clonotypes between healthy human individuals. The table came from immunoSEQ multiplex PCR; TCRdb's copy has only in-frame clones and leaves some out. The sample includes about 2.2 million clones, 93% seen only once; the top ten take under 2%. Material: naive CD8+ T cells from PBMCs. These TCRs come from a man younger than 35 in good health. Some clones in this sample may be carry-over from other donors' samples. CDR3s include the opening cysteine and the closing phenylalanine or tryptophan. The order of the fields is V gene, D gene, J gene, clone size, CDR3 DNA, CDR3 protein. The D gene is left open where the match is weak. Only part of the rows carry a size: once, few, many, or a class if the clone is expanded.

TRBV7-9	.	TRBJ1-1	.	TGTGCCACCCAGGGTAGGTACACTGAAGCTTTCTTT	CATQGRYTEAFF
TRBV6-5	.	TRBJ1-2	.	TGTGCCAGCAGTTCAAATGGCAGGGATCCCTTCTACACCTTC	CASSSNGRDPFYTF
TRBV27	TRBD2	TRBJ2-7	.	TGTGCCAGCAGTCCCAGAGCGGGAGCTTCCTACGAGCAGTACTTC	CASSPRAGASYEQYF
TRBV6-6	.	TRBJ2-5	.	TGTGCCAGCAGTTACTCGGCAGGGATGCTACAAGAGACCCAGTACTTC	CASSYSAGMLQETQYF
TRBV2	.	TRBJ1-1	.	TGTGCCAGCGACATTGGCCCGAACACTGAAGCTTTCTTT	CASDIGPNTEAFF
TRBV4-3	TRBD2	TRBJ2-3	.	TGCGCCAGCAGCCAAGACGGGCTAGCGGTTCTGGGAGATACGCAGTATTTT	CASSQDGLAVLGDTQYF
TRBV15	TRBD2	TRBJ2-1	.	TGTGCCACCAGGAGACTAGCGGGGGCCTACAATGAGCAGTTCTTC	CATRRLAGAYNEQFF
TRBV11-2	TRBD2	TRBJ2-1	.	TGTGCCAGCAGCTTTTTGGGGGTACGGACTAGCGGGATCAATGAGCAGTTCTTC	CASSFLGVRTSGINEQFF
TRBV14	.	TRBJ2-2	.	TGTGCCAGCAGCCGAGTCCCCGGGGAGCTGTTTTTT	CASSRVPGELFF
TRBV4-3	TRBD2	TRBJ2-1	.	TGCGCCAGCAGCCAAGGTAGCGGGAGAACGAATGAGCAGTTCTTC	CASSQGSGRTNEQFF
TRBV28	.	TRBJ2-7	.	TGTGCCAGCAGTATAGCGTTGGGCGAGCAGTACTTC	CASSIALGEQYF
TRBV4-3	TRBD1	TRBJ1-2	.	TGCGCCAGCAGCCAAGGTCAGGGGACAGGGGGCTCCCTCTATGGCTACACCTTC	CASSQGQGTGGSLYGYTF
TRBV12-5	TRBD1	TRBJ2-1	.	TGTGCTAGTGGTTGGACAACGGGACAGGGGGAGAGCTCCTACAATGAGCAGTTCTTC	CASGWTTGQGESSYNEQFF
TRBV6-6	.	TRBJ2-1	once	TGTGCCAGCAGTTGGGGAGCGGATTACAATGAGCAGTTCTTC	CASSWGADYNEQFF
TRBV9	.	TRBJ1-1	few	TGTGCCAGCAGCGTACAGGGTGGTGAAGCTTTCTTT	CASSVQGGEAFF
TRBV6-5	TRBD1	TRBJ2-5	.	TGTGCCAGCAGTTACTCACAGGGGGCTTTGGAGACCCAGTACTTC	CASSYSQGALETQYF
TRBV7-8	.	TRBJ1-2	.	TGTGCCAGCAGCTTAAGGTGGTCAGGGCCCGGCTATGGCTACACCTTC	CASSLRWSGPGYGYTF
TRBV12-5	TRBD2	TRBJ2-2	once	TGTGCTAGTGGCCCCTCTAGCGGGAGGAGCGGGGAGCTGTTTTTT	CASGPSSGRSGELFF
TRBV7-6	.	TRBJ1-3	.	TGTGCCAGCAGCTTCCGGGACGGGGCGCGGGACACCATATATTTT	CASSFRDGARDTIYF
TRBV21-1	.	TRBJ2-7	.	TGTGCCAGCAGCAAACCCCGGGCTAGCGGGGTGGGAAGCTCCTACGAGCAGTACTTC	CASSKPRASGVGSSYEQYF
TRBV4-3	.	TRBJ2-5	.	TGCGCCAGCAGCCAAGGCCCGGTAGGAGCGGAACAAGAGACCCAGTACTTC	CASSQGPVGAEQETQYF
TRBV5-6	.	TRBJ2-5	once	TGTGCCAGCAGCTTGAGCGGAAGTGAGACCCAGTACTTC	CASSLSGSETQYF
TRBV9	.	TRBJ2-5	.	TGTGCCAGCAGCGCTGGGACACCCGGGGAGACCCAGTACTTC	CASSAGTPGETQYF
TRBV19	.	TRBJ1-4	.	TGTGCCAGTAGTATAAGGGTGGCGGCTAATGAAAAACTGTTTTTT	CASSIRVAANEKLFF
TRBV28	.	TRBJ2-1	.	TGTGCCAGCAGTTTTAGCGGCCAGCATGAGCAGTTCTTC	CASSFSGQHEQFF
TRBV18	.	TRBJ2-7	.	TGTGCCAGCTCACGGTCCGGGACTAGAGGGGGCCTATCGTGGGAGCAGTACTTC	CASSRSGTRGGLSWEQYF
TRBV6-1	.	TRBJ2-5	.	TGTGCCAGCAGTGCTCGACAGTTGGGCTTCCAAGAGACCCAGTACTTC	CASSARQLGFQETQYF
TRBV7-9	.	TRBJ2-3	.	TGTGCCAGCAGCACTGTGACAGATACGCAGTATTTT	CASSTVTDTQYF
TRBV4-3	TRBD1	TRBJ1-2	.	TGCGCCAGCAGCAAAGGACAGGGAAGAATCAATGGCTACACCTTC	CASSKGQGRINGYTF
TRBV7-9	.	TRBJ2-2	.	TGTGCCAGCAGATTAGAGAGGCCCGGGGAGCTGTTTTTT	CASRLERPGELFF
TRBV7-2	TRBD1	TRBJ2-7	.	TGTGCCAGCAGCTTAGGACAGGGGGCTTACGAGCAGTACTTC	CASSLGQGAYEQYF
TRBV7-9	.	TRBJ1-1	.	TGTGCCAGCAGCTTAGCGGGCAACAACCCTGAAGCTTTCTTT	CASSLAGNNPEAFF
TRBV27	.	TRBJ1-1	.	TGTGCCAGCAGTTTGCGGGGTTTTAACACTGAAGCTTTCTTT	CASSLRGFNTEAFF
TRBV14	.	TRBJ2-7	.	TGTGCCAGCAGCCAAGAACTTTGGGTCGAGCAGTACTTC	CASSQELWVEQYF
TRBV2	.	TRBJ1-1	.	TGTGCCAGAGCGGGACGGGAAGCTTTCTTT	CARAGREAFF
TRBV6-5	.	TRBJ1-2	.	TGTGCCAGCAGTTACCAGGAAGGGGAGGACTATGGCTACACCTTC	CASSYQEGEDYGYTF
TRBV7-9	.	TRBJ2-7	once	TGTGCCAGCAGCCGAACCGGGAGAGAAGACTACGAGCAGTACTTC	CASSRTGREDYEQYF
TRBV7-9	TRBD2	TRBJ2-1	.	TGTGCCAGCAGCTATCCCGGGACTAGCCACAATGAGCAGTTCTTC	CASSYPGTSHNEQFF
TRBV7-9	.	TRBJ2-3	.	TGTGCCAGCAGCCCTCAGGGGGGGCAGAGGGATACGCAGTATTTT	CASSPQGGQRDTQYF
TRBV15	TRBD1	TRBJ2-1	.	TGTGCCACCAGCAGATCAAGGACAGGAAAAAATGAGCAGTTCTTC	CATSRSRTGKNEQFF
TRBV7-9	TRBD1	TRBJ1-2	.	TGTGCCAGCGGACAGTTGGACAGGGGGCCTAGCTATGGCTACACCTTC	CASGQLDRGPSYGYTF
TRBV11-2	.	TRBJ2-1	once	TGTGCCAGCAGCCGCCGGGGCTCCTACAATGAGCAGTTCTTC	CASSRRGSYNEQFF
TRBV13	TRBD2	TRBJ2-1	.	TGTGCCAGCAGCTGGACTAGCCTCAATGAGCAGTTCTTC	CASSWTSLNEQFF
TRBV28	TRBD2	TRBJ2-1	.	TGTGCCAGCAGTTCAACTAGCGGGAGGGCCTTTGAGCAGTTCTTC	CASSSTSGRAFEQFF
TRBV9	TRBD2	TRBJ2-1	.	TGTGCCAGCAGCTCCCCCGGGGGGGCCACCTACAATGAGCAGTTCTTC	CASSSPGGATYNEQFF
TRBV7-8	.	TRBJ2-1	once	TGTGCCAGCAGCCCAGTCCCGGGACACCACCCGCGAGACAATGAGCAGTTCTTC	CASSPVPGHHPRDNEQFF
TRBV5-1	TRBD2	TRBJ2-2	.	TGCGCCAGCAGCTTCAGAGCGGGAGGGCCAGGCACCGGGGAGCTGTTTTTT	CASSFRAGGPGTGELFF
TRBV25-1	.	TRBJ1-1	few	TGTGCCAGCAGTAAGCCTATGAACACTGAAGCTTTCTTT	CASSKPMNTEAFF
TRBV7-6	.	TRBJ2-3	once	TGTGCCAGCAGCTTATCTCCCGCTTGGGATACGCAGTATTTT	CASSLSPAWDTQYF
TRBV9	.	TRBJ1-2	.	TGTGCCAGCAGCGCCCCGTTGGGGGGACACTCACCAGCTAACTATGGCTACACCTTC	CASSAPLGGHSPANYGYTF
TRBV9	TRBD2	TRBJ2-1	.	TGTGCCAGCAGCTACCCCCCCGGGACTAGCTTCCACAATGAGCAGTTCTTC	CASSYPPGTSFHNEQFF
TRBV7-9	TRBD1	TRBJ2-7	few	TGTGCCAGCAGCCCGGGGACAGCCTACTTAACCGAGCAGTACTTC	CASSPGTAYLTEQYF
TRBV15	TRBD1	TRBJ1-1	.	TGTGCCACCAGCCGGGGACAGGGAGGCACTGAAGCTTTCTTT	CATSRGQGGTEAFF
TRBV7-9	.	TRBJ1-1	.	TGTGCCAGCAGCCATCCGCTGGACACTGAAGCTTTCTTT	CASSHPLDTEAFF
TRBV6-4	TRBD2	TRBJ2-7	.	TGTGCCAGCAGTGACCGGGGACTAGCTGCCTACGAGCAGTACTTC	CASSDRGLAAYEQYF